This T cell receptor (beta chain) is drawn from a study of blood T cell repertoires in COVID-19. In the study overall: From T cells, B-cell-depleted T cells, or PBMCs came the material, which was cDNA or gDNA.

Per the original data handling: Counts of nucleated cells, estimated from reference gene primer amplification, were obtained. Assay used: immunoSEQ multiplex PCR; TCRdb lists only in-frame clones, some missing. V, J and clone size are taken as reported in that table, and D and trimming were inferred from the DNA itself. The sample records 380,000 or so clones, about 80% being singletons. V lost 2 bases, J lost 0 bases, and 8 bases lay in between. The CDR3 extends over 15 amino acids. The germline V gene has CDR1 SGHRS and CDR2 YFSETQ. The chain employs TRBV5-1 and TRBJ2-2, with D uncertain. The specimen sequenced was peripheral blood. This clonotype originated in a human donor with acute or convalescent COVID-19. The donor label of this sample is uncertain. CDR3 region: CASSLIVSNTGELFF. In DNA form, the CDR3 reads TGCGCCAGCAGCTTAATAGTTTCGAACACCGGGGAGCTGTTTTTT. Variable domain in full (rest from reference TRBV5-1 and TRBJ2-2): KAGVTQTPRYLIKTRGQQVTLSCSPISGHRSVSWYQQTPGQGLQFLFEYFSETQRNKGNFPGRFSGRQFSNSRSEMNVSTLELGDSALYLCASSLIVSNTGELFFGEGSRLTVL.